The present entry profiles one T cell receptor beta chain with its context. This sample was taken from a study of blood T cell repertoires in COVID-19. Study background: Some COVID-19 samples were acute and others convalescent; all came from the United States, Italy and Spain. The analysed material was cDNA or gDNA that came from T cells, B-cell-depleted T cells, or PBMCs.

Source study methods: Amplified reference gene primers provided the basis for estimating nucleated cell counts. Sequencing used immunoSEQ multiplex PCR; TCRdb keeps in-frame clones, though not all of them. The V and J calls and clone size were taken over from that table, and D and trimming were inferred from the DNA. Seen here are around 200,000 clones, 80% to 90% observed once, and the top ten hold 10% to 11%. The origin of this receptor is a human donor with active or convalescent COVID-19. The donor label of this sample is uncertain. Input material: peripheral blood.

The CDR3 loop reads CASSLRGDGNQPQHF. The CDR3 region has the DNA TGCGCCAGCAGCCTTCGGGGAGATGGCAATCAGCCCCAGCATTTT. The V gene is TRBV5-1, the J gene TRBJ1-5; D remains unclear. Trimming removed 4 bases from V and 2 bases from J, with 13 bases in between. This CDR3 comprises 15 residues. Germline V lookup: CDR1 SGHRS, CDR2 YFSETQ.